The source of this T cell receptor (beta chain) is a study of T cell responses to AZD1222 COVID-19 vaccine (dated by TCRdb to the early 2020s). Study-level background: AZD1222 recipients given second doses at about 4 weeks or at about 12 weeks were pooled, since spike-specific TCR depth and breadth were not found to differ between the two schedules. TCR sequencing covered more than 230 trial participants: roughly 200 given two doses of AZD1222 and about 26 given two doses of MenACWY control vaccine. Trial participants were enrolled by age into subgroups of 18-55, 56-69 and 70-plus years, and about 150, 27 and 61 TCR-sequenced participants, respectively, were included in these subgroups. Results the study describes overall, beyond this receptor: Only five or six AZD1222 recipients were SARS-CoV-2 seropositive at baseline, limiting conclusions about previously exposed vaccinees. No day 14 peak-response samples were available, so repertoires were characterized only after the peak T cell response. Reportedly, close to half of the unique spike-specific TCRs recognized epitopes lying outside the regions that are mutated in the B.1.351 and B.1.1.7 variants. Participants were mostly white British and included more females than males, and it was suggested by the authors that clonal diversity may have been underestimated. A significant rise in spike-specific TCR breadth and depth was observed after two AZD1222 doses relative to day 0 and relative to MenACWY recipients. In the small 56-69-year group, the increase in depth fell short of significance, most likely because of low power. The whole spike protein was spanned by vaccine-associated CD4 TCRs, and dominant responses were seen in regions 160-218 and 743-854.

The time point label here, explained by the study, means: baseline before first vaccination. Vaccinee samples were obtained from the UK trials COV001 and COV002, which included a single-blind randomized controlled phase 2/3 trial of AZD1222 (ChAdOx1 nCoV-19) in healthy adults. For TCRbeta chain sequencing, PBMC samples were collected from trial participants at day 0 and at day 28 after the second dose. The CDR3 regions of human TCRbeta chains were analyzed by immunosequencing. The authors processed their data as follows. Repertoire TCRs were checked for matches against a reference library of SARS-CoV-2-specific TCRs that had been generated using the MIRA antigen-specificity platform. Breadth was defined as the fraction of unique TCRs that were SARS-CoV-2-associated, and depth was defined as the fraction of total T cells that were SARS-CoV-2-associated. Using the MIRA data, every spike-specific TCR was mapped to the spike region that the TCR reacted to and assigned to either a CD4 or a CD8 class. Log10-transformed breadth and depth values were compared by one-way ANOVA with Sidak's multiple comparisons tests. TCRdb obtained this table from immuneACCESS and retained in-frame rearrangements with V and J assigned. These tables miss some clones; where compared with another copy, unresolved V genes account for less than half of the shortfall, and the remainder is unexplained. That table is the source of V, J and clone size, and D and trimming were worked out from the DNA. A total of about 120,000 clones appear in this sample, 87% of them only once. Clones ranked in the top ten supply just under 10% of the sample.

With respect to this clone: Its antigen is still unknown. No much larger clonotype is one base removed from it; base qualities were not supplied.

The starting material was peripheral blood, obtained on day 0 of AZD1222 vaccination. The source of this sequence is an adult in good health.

CDR3 sequence: CASRRNQGTEAFF. The DNA sequence is as follows: TGCGCCAGCAGGAGGAATCAGGGCACTGAAGCTTTCTTT. The chain uses TRBV5-1 and TRBJ1-1, with a tentative D gene TRBD1 over 5 matching bases. Reading the germline V gene gives CDR1 SGHRS and CDR2 YFSETQ. Trimming costs V 5 bases and J 4 bases, and their ends lie 12 bases apart. The cysteine opens and the phenylalanine closes a CDR3 of 13 amino acids. Left in the record is the CDR3 DNA by itself, 39 bases read in frame from the first base.